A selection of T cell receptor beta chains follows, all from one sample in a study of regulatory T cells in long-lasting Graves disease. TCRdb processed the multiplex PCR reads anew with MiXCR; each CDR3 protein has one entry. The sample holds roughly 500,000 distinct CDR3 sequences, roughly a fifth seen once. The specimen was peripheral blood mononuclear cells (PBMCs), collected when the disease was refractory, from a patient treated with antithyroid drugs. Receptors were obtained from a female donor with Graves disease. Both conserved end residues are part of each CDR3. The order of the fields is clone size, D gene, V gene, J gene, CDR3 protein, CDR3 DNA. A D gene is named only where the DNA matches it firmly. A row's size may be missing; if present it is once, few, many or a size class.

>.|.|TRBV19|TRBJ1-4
CASSIRRAANEKLFF
TGTGCCAGTAGTATCCGCAGGGCAGCTAATGAAAAACTGTTTTTT
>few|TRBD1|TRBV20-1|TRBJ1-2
CSARDPRGAVGYTF
TGCAGTGCTAGAGATCCCAGGGGGGCCGTTGGCTACACCTTC
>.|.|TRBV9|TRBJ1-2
CASSVEGGVRQAYGYTF
TGTGCCAGCAGCGTCGAGGGTGGGGTGAGACAGGCCTATGGCTACACCTTC
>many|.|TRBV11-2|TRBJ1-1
CASSHTSTEAFF
TGTGCCAGCAGCCACACGTCTACTGAAGCTTTCTTT
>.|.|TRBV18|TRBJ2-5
CASSPTEPQETQYF
TGTGCCAGCTCACCAACGGAACCCCAAGAGACCCAGTACTTC
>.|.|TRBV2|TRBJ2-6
CATWRRKSAGANVLTF
TGTGCCACCTGGCGGAGGAAGTCGGCGGGGGCCAACGTCCTGACTTTC
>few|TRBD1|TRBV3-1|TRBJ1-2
CASTRAGTGFYGYTF
TGTGCCAGCACTCGGGCCGGGACAGGCTTCTATGGCTACACCTTC
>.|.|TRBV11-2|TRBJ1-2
CASSQDRGRPLGYTF
TGTGCCAGCAGCCAAGATCGGGGCAGGCCGCTTGGCTACACCTTC
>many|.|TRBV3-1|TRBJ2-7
CASSQVSGSYEQYF
TGTGCCAGCAGCCAAGTAAGCGGCTCCTACGAGCAGTACTTC
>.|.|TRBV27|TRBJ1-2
CASSSGNLYGYTF
TGTGCCAGCAGCTCAGGGAACCTCTATGGCTACACCTTC
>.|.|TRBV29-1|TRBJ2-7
CSVEENSGHEQYF
TGCAGCGTTGAAGAAAACTCCGGGCACGAGCAGTACTTC
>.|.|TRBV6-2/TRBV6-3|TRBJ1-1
CASSYQGGVGTEAFF
TGTGCCAGCAGTTACCAAGGGGGGGTGGGCACTGAAGCTTTCTTT
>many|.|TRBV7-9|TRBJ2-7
CASSPATPNEQYF
TGTGCCAGCAGCCCGGCTACACCAAACGAGCAGTACTTC
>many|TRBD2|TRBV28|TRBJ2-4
CASSPGTSGINIQYF
TGTGCCAGCAGTCCCGGGACTAGCGGGATTAACATTCAGTACTTC
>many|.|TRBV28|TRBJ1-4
CASSLRQTNEKLFF
TGTGCCAGCAGTCTACGACAGACGAATGAAAAACTGTTTTTT
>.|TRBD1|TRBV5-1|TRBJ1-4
CASSPGTGPGSANEKLFF
TGCGCCAGCAGCCCTGGGACAGGGCCGGGATCGGCTAATGAAAAACTGTTTTTT
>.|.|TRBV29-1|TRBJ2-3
CSVETSDTQYF
TGCAGCGTTGAGACCTCGGATACGCAGTATTTT
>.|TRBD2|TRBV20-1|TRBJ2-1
CSAKRSSGWGDEQFF
TGCAGTGCTAAACGATCTAGCGGGTGGGGCGATGAGCAGTTCTTC
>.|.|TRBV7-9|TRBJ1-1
CASSSIEAFF
TGTGCCAGCAGCTCGATTGAAGCTTTCTTT
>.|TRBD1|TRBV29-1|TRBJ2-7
CSVSGTGPSEQYF
TGCAGCGTTTCCGGGACAGGACCATCCGAGCAGTACTTC
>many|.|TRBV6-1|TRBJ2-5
CASRDAGGGETQYF
TGTGCCAGCAGGGACGCGGGTGGAGGAGAGACCCAGTACTTC
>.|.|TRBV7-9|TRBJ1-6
CASSPMANQGSDSPLHF
TGTGCCAGCAGCCCGATGGCCAACCAGGGTTCGGATTCACCCCTCCACTTT
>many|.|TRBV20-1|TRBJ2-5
CSALRPGEYETQYF
TGCAGTGCCCTACGCCCGGGAGAGTATGAGACCCAGTACTTC
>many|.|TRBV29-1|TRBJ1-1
CSVGQAAPTEAFF
TGCAGCGTAGGCCAGGCTGCCCCCACTGAAGCTTTCTTT
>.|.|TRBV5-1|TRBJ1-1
CASSFQDPNTEAFF
TGCGCCAGCAGCTTCCAGGACCCGAACACTGAAGCTTTCTTT
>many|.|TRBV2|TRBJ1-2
CASSELWDVKGYTF
TGTGCCAGCAGTGAATTATGGGATGTAAAAGGCTACACCTTC
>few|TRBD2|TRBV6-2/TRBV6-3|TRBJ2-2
CASTQGAGVGTGELFF
TGTGCCAGCACCCAGGGAGCGGGGGTGGGCACCGGGGAGCTGTTTTTT
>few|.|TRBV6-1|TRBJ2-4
CASRVDGKNIQCF
TGTGCCAGCAGGGTGGACGGCAAAAACATTCAGTGCTTC
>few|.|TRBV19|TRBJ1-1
CASSWGPKTEAFF
TGTGCCAGTAGTTGGGGGCCTAAGACTGAAGCTTTCTTT
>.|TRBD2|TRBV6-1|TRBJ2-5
CASRTLPGLGETQYF
TGTGCCAGCAGAACCCTCCCGGGACTAGGAGAGACCCAGTACTTC
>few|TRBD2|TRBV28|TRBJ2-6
CASRELAGGPSGANVLTF
TGTGCCAGCAGAGAATTAGCGGGGGGGCCGTCGGGGGCCAACGTCCTGACTTTC
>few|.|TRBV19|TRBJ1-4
CASQDANNEKLFF
TGTGCCAGTCAGGACGCCAATAATGAAAAACTGTTTTTT
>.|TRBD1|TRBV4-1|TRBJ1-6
CASSQDQTGGLSPLHF
TGCGCCAGCAGCCAAGATCAAACAGGGGGCTTGTCACCCCTCCACTTT
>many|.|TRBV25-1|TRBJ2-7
CASRYDSLSSYEQYF
TGTGCCAGCAGATACGACAGTTTAAGCTCCTACGAGCAGTACTTC
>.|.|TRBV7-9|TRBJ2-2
CASSISQGSNTGELFF
TGTGCCAGCAGCATATCACAGGGCTCGAACACCGGGGAGCTGTTTTTT
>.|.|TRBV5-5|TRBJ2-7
CASSLRQGRDEQYF
TGTGCCAGCAGCTTGAGGCAGGGGCGCGACGAGCAGTACTTC
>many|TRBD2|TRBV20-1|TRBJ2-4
CSASLPGGRAKNIQYF
TGCAGTGCCTCCCTTCCGGGGGGGCGCGCCAAAAACATTCAGTACTTC
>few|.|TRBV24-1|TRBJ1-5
CATSDPFSNQPQHF
TGTGCCACCAGTGACCCGTTTAGCAATCAGCCCCAGCATTTT
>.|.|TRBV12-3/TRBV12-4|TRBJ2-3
CASSPFGGTDTQYF
TGTGCCAGCAGTCCTTTCGGAGGCACAGATACGCAGTATTTT
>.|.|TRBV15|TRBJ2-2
CATSRDRGTELSGELFF
TGTGCCACCAGCAGAGATAGAGGGACGGAACTGAGCGGGGAGCTGTTTTTT
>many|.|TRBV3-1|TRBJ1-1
CASSQDQARAAFF
TGTGCCAGCAGCCAAGATCAGGCCAGGGCGGCTTTCTTT
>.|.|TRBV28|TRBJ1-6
CASSSGEGFYNSPLHF
TGTGCCAGCTCTTCAGGGGAGGGTTTCTATAATTCACCCCTCCACTTT
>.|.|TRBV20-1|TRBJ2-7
CSAYSGSHGEQYF
TGCAGTGCATACTCAGGCAGTCATGGGGAGCAGTACTTC
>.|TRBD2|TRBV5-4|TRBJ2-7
CASSKPGLAPYEQYF
TGTGCCAGCAGCAAGCCTGGACTAGCACCCTACGAGCAGTACTTC
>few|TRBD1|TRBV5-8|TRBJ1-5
CASNGGQSYSNQPQHF
TGTGCCAGCAACGGGGGACAGTCCTATAGCAATCAGCCCCAGCATTTT
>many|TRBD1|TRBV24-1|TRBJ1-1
CATSDRTGVNTEAFF
TGTGCCACCAGTGATCGGACAGGGGTGAACACTGAAGCTTTCTTT
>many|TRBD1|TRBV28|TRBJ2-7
CASSFGGTGYEQYF
TGTGCCAGCAGCTTTGGGGGGACAGGCTACGAGCAGTACTTC
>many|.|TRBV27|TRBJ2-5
CASAGIWRETQYF
TGTGCCAGCGCAGGGATTTGGAGAGAGACCCAGTACTTC
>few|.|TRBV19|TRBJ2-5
CASSIGHLTLQETQYF
TGTGCCAGTAGTATAGGGCACTTAACCCTCCAAGAGACCCAGTACTTC
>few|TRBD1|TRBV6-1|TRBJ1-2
CASSSEGQGVRYTF
TGTGCCAGCAGCTCAGAGGGACAGGGAGTACGCTACACCTTC